One sample yielded the 21 T cell receptor beta chains listed below, sequenced in a study of blood T cell repertoires in COVID-19. Generated by immunoSEQ multiplex PCR, the TCRdb table keeps only in-frame clones and is missing some. The data contain roughly 300,000 clones, more than 70% of them singletons. The sample consisted of peripheral blood. The receptors shown here come from a woman between 45 and 60 years old with acute or convalescent COVID-19.

This rearrangement joins TRBV5-6 to TRBJ2-3; TRBD1 aligns across 8 bases. The junction had 6 bases not matched to a gene; V was cut back by 1 base and J by 5 bases. In germline, CDR1 is SGHDT, CDR2 YYEEEE. This CDR3 is built from 15 residues. The CDR3 sequence is CASSLPQGDEDTQYF. As DNA, the CDR3 is TGTGCCAGCAGCTTGCCACAGGGGGATGAAGATACGCAGTATTTT.

The V call is TRBV2, the J call TRBJ2-1, with D possibly matching TRBD2 (5 bases). Between the trimmed V and J ends, which lost 10 bases and 6 bases, there was a span of 19 bases. The CDR3 length is 14 residues. CDR1 is SNHLY, CDR2 FYNNEI, per germline. Here the CDR3 reads CATSSVAFGNEQFF. The CDR3 coding sequence is TGTGCCACCTCCTCGGTAGCGTTCGGCAATGAGCAGTTCTTC.

The rearrangement uses TRBV10-3 and TRBJ2-2, with 7 bases fitting TRBD1. Trimming took 0 bases from V and 5 from J; bases not matched to a gene: 6. Germline CDR1 and CDR2: ENHRY and SYGVKD. The CDR3 extends over 16 amino acids. CDR3 nucleotides: TGTGCCATCAGTGAGTCGAGACAGGGTGGAACCGGGGAGCTGTTTTTT. This gives the protein CAISESRQGGTGELFF.

The chain is built from TRBV6-5 and TRBJ1-6, with 10 bases fitting TRBD1. CDR3 size: 14 residues. Trimming took 6 bases from V and 10 from J; bases not matched to a gene: 6. Germline lookup yields CDR1 MNHEY and CDR2 SVGAGI. As DNA, the CDR3 is TGTGCCAGCAGACCGGGACAGGGGCAATCACCCCTCCACTTT. Its protein is CASRPGQGQSPLHF.

The rearrangement links TRBV2 to TRBJ1-1, with 7 bases matching TRBD1. CDR1 SNHLY and CDR2 FYNNEI come from the germline V gene. Unmatched junction bases numbered 8, after V lost 7 bases and J lost 6 bases. This CDR3 is built from 13 residues. The CDR3 DNA is TGTGCCAGCATGAGGGGGCGCGAGGCTGAAGCTTTCTTT. It codes for CASMRGREAEAFF.

The chain links TRBV28 to TRBJ1-5; tentatively, D is TRBD1 (5 bases). This CDR3 comprises 15 residues. Per the germline V gene, CDR1 is MDHEN and CDR2 is SYDVKM. With 5 bases removed from V and 5 bases from J, the gap between germline ends came to 16 bases. The CDR3 loop reads CASSLPRQGDQPQHF. CDR3 sequence (DNA): TGTGCCAGCAGTCTCCCGAGGCAGGGCGATCAGCCCCAGCATTTT. Supplemented by reference TRBV28 and TRBJ1-5, the full variable domain reads DVKVTQSSRYLVKRTGEKVFLECVQDMDHENMFWYRQDPGLGLRLIYFSYDVKMKEKGDIPEGYSVSREKKERFSLILESASTNQTSMYLCASSLPRQGDQPQHFGDGTRLSIL.

The genes are TRBV5-1 and TRBJ1-1; maybe TRBD1 (5 bases). CDR3 length: 15 amino acids. Trimming cost V 0 bases and J 4 bases, with 13 bases left between them. Germline CDR1 SGHRS, CDR2 YFSETQ. The CDR3 DNA reads as TGCGCCAGCAGCTTGGAAGGGGCAAGTACCACTGAAGCTTTCTTT. Its translation is CASSLEGASTTEAFF. Filled out from reference TRBV5-1 and TRBJ1-1, the complete variable domain reads KAGVTQTPRYLIKTRGQQVTLSCSPISGHRSVSWYQQTPGQGLQFLFEYFSETQRNKGNFPGRFSGRQFSNSRSEMNVSTLELGDSALYLCASSLEGASTTEAFFGQGTRLTVV.

The gene calls are TRBV7-9 and TRBJ2-7; D may be TRBD2 (5 bases). Deletions cut 6 bases from V and 2 bases from J, with 14 bases between. CDR3 length: 14 residues. Germline V CDR1 and CDR2: SEHNR, FQNEAQ (reference sequence). In nucleotides, the CDR3 is TGTGCCAGCAGGAGCGGTGGGGAAACCTACGAGCAGTACGTC. This gives the protein CASRSGGETYEQYV.

The rearrangement joins TRBV25-1 to TRBJ2-5; a possible D gene is TRBD2 (6 bases). The V end was cut by 3 bases, the J end by 1 base, with 12 bases between. The length of the CDR3 is 15 residues. Per germline, CDR1 MGHDK and CDR2 SYGVNS. The CDR3 here is CASSEEGFFQETQYF. CDR3 nucleotides: TGTGCCAGCAGTGAGGAGGGATTCTTCCAAGAGACCCAGTACTTC.

J is TRBJ2-7 and V is TRBV6-6; D may be TRBD1 (6 bases). The germline V and J ends were trimmed by 6 bases and 4 bases, with 10 bases remaining between them. Germline CDR1 is MNHNY and CDR2 is SVGAGI (reference sequence). The CDR3 covers 12 residues. This chain's CDR3 is CASSVQGYEQYF. DNA for the CDR3: TGTGCCAGCAGCGTTCAGGGGTACGAGCAGTACTTC.

This clone was seen repeatedly, ten times or more. The identical CDR3 is also encoded by other nucleotide sequences in the sample. The chain employs TRBV5-4 and TRBJ1-6; no firm D call. V lost 0 bases and J lost 5, with 6 bases in between. This CDR3 comprises 14 residues. Germline V lookup: CDR1 SGHNT, CDR2 YYREEE (reference sequence). The CDR3 DNA reads TGTGCCAGCAGCTTGGACAGAGATAATTCACCCCTCCACTTT. Translation: CASSLDRDNSPLHF.

This chain uses TRBV2 with TRBJ1-4, with 11 bases matching TRBD1. V was pared by 6 bases and J by 7 bases, with 7 bases of the junction left unmatched. The CDR3 loop spans 15 amino acids. The germline V gene has CDR1 SNHLY and CDR2 FYNNEI. This CDR3 is CASSLSGTGGEKLFF. CDR3 DNA: TGTGCCAGCAGCCTCTCCGGGACAGGGGGTGAAAAACTGTTTTTT.

The chain carries TRBV30 and TRBJ1-6; 7 bases fit TRBD1. Germline CDR1 is GTSNPN and CDR2 is SVGIG (reference sequence). Losses at the gene ends were 8 bases for V and 8 bases for J; bases not matched to a gene: 6. The CDR3 consists of 12 residues. CDR3: CAERQGHSPLHF. The CDR3 nucleotides read TGTGCCGAAAGACAGGGACATTCACCCCTCCACTTT.

This clone has more than one count but fewer than ten. The gene calls are TRBV7-3 and TRBJ2-7; D possibly corresponds to TRBD2 (6 bases). The CDR3 loop spans 16 amino acids. CDR1 is SGHTA and CDR2 is FQGTGA in the germline V gene. With 0 bases removed from V and 2 bases from J, the gap between germline ends came to 14 bases. The CDR3 nucleotides read TGTGCCAGCAGCTTAACCTTAACTGGGACTGCCTACGAGCAGTACTTC. Translation gives CASSLTLTGTAYEQYF.

V and J are TRBV5-1 and TRBJ1-3, with unresolved D. From germline, CDR1 is SGHRS and CDR2 YFSETQ. With 0 bases removed from V and 2 bases from J, the gap between germline ends came to 12 bases. The CDR3 extends over 16 amino acids. CDR3 protein: CASSLVGGTTGNTIYF. In DNA form, the CDR3 reads TGCGCCAGCAGCTTGGTCGGCGGCACTACTGGAAACACCATATATTTT.

The chain couples TRBV7-2 to TRBJ2-3; 14 nucleotides line up with TRBD2. The V gene end was trimmed by 5 bases and the J gene end by 1 base; junction bases not matched to a gene: 2. The length of the CDR3 is 16 residues. Germline CDR1 and CDR2: SGHTA and FQGNSA. CDR3 protein: CASSRTSGGRTDTQYF. CDR3 nucleotide sequence: TGTGCCAGCAGCCGGACTAGCGGGGGGCGCACAGATACGCAGTATTTT.

This chain uses TRBV5-1 with TRBJ2-2; perhaps TRBD2 as D (7 bases). Trimming removed 4 bases from V and 6 bases from J, with 25 bases in between. This CDR3 has 18 amino acids. The germline V gene encodes CDR1 SGHRS and CDR2 YFSETQ. The CDR3 is CASSRPTGGPKTAGELFF. The CDR3 DNA is TGCGCCAGCAGCCGGCCCACGGGGGGCCCGAAGACGGCCGGGGAGCTGTTTTTT.

The J gene is TRBJ2-2, the V gene TRBV7-9; weak D call: TRBD2 (6 bases). The CDR3 extends over 13 amino acids. Between the trimmed V and J ends, which lost 5 bases and 6 bases, there was a span of 10 bases. Per germline, CDR1 SEHNR and CDR2 FQNEAQ (reference sequence). Here the CDR3 reads CASSPRLAGELFF. In nucleotides, the CDR3 is TGTGCCAGCAGCCCACGACTAGCCGGGGAGCTGTTTTTT.

The chain recombines TRBV4-1 with TRBJ2-2; D may be TRBD1 (5 bases). The CDR3 spans 16 residues. V shed 1 base and J shed 7 bases, with 16 bases lying between them. The germline gives CDR1 MGHRA, CDR2 YSYEKL. CDR3 in DNA: TGCGCCAGCAGCCAAGTAGTAGGACAAAAAAACGGGGAGCTGTTTTTT. It yields the protein CASSQVVGQKNGELFF.

The rearrangement joins TRBV7-2 to TRBJ2-7, with 11 bases matching TRBD2. This CDR3 spans 16 amino acids. V lost 4 bases, J lost 1 base, and 6 bases stayed unmatched. In germline, CDR1 is SGHTA, CDR2 FQGNSA. The CDR3 loop is CASSSTSGSGSYEQYF. The CDR3 DNA is TGTGCCAGCAGCTCTACTAGCGGGAGTGGGTCCTACGAGCAGTACTTC.

The gene calls are TRBV7-2 and TRBJ1-2; weak D call: TRBD1 (6 bases). There are 14 residues in the CDR3. CDR1 SGHTA and CDR2 FQGNSA come from the germline V gene. The V end was cut by 5 bases, the J end by 0 bases, with 10 bases between. The CDR3 here is CASSGRTANYGYTF. The DNA of the CDR3 is TGTGCCAGCAGCGGCAGGACAGCTAACTATGGCTACACCTTC.